A selection of T cell receptor beta chains follows, all from one sample in a study of shared clonotypes between healthy human individuals. Produced via immunoSEQ multiplex PCR; TCRdb's table is partial and in-frame only. The table shows about 2.2 million clones, with approximately 92% occurring only once. The specimen sequenced was naive CD8+ T cells from PBMCs. These receptors were taken from a man between 18 and 29 years old in good health. Some clones in this sample may be carry-over from other donors' samples. CDR3s include the opening cysteine and the closing phenylalanine or tryptophan. The D gene is left open where the match is weak. Clone size appears in some rows only: once, few, many, or a class for an expanded clone.

D gene: TRBD1; J gene: TRBJ2-5; V gene: TRBV9; clone size: once; CDR3 protein: CASSVGQGAGTQYF; CDR3 DNA: TGTGCCAGCAGCGTAGGACAGGGTGCGGGGACCCAGTACTTC
D gene: .; J gene: TRBJ1-4; V gene: TRBV27; clone size: .; CDR3 protein: CASSRREGDEKLFF; CDR3 DNA: TGTGCCAGCAGTCGCAGGGAGGGGGATGAAAAACTGTTTTTT
D gene: .; J gene: TRBJ1-1; V gene: TRBV19; clone size: few; CDR3 protein: CASSLNWEAFF; CDR3 DNA: TGTGCCAGTAGTTTAAATTGGGAAGCTTTCTTT
D gene: .; J gene: TRBJ2-7; V gene: TRBV19; clone size: .; CDR3 protein: CASSIRDNYEQYF; CDR3 DNA: TGTGCCAGTAGTATTCGGGACAACTACGAGCAGTACTTC
D gene: .; J gene: TRBJ2-4; V gene: TRBV19; clone size: .; CDR3 protein: CASSIGGQRGAKNIQYF; CDR3 DNA: TGTGCCAGTAGTATAGGGGGTCAGAGGGGTGCCAAAAACATTCAGTACTTC
D gene: .; J gene: TRBJ2-4; V gene: TRBV11-3; clone size: .; CDR3 protein: CASSPGPGNIQYF; CDR3 DNA: TGTGCCAGCAGCCCCGGACCGGGGAACATTCAGTACTTC
D gene: .; J gene: TRBJ2-7; V gene: TRBV19; clone size: .; CDR3 protein: CATGSGFGAEQYF; CDR3 DNA: TGTGCCACCGGATCTGGTTTTGGGGCCGAGCAGTACTTC
D gene: TRBD2; J gene: TRBJ2-7; V gene: TRBV4-1; clone size: .; CDR3 protein: CASSQETKGGVGYEQYF; CDR3 DNA: TGCGCCAGCAGCCAAGAAACAAAGGGAGGGGTAGGCTACGAGCAGTACTTC
D gene: TRBD2; J gene: TRBJ2-5; V gene: TRBV5-6; clone size: .; CDR3 protein: CASSLGTSGRVRETQYF; CDR3 DNA: TGTGCCAGCAGCTTAGGGACTAGCGGGAGGGTTAGGGAGACCCAGTACTTC
D gene: TRBD2; J gene: TRBJ2-2; V gene: TRBV2; clone size: .; CDR3 protein: CASSDLAENTGELFF; CDR3 DNA: TGTGCCAGCAGTGACCTAGCGGAGAACACCGGGGAGCTGTTTTTT
D gene: TRBD2; J gene: TRBJ2-5; V gene: TRBV9; clone size: .; CDR3 protein: CASSEGRVPQETQYF; CDR3 DNA: TGTGCCAGCAGCGAGGGGAGGGTACCCCAAGAGACCCAGTACTTC
D gene: .; J gene: TRBJ1-2; V gene: TRBV11-2; clone size: .; CDR3 protein: CASSLEGWRSNYGYTF; CDR3 DNA: TGTGCCAGCAGCTTAGAGGGATGGAGGTCTAACTATGGCTACACCTTC
D gene: .; J gene: TRBJ1-2; V gene: TRBV30; clone size: few; CDR3 protein: CAWIVQPASYTF; CDR3 DNA: TGTGCCTGGATCGTACAGCCCGCGAGCTACACCTTC
D gene: TRBD2; J gene: TRBJ2-1; V gene: TRBV19; clone size: once; CDR3 protein: CASSKGLANSYNEQFF; CDR3 DNA: TGTGCCAGTAGCAAGGGACTAGCGAACTCCTACAATGAGCAGTTCTTC
D gene: .; J gene: TRBJ2-5; V gene: TRBV27; clone size: .; CDR3 protein: CASSPIVGGGETQYF; CDR3 DNA: TGTGCCAGCAGCCCTATTGTCGGGGGTGGAGAGACCCAGTACTTC
D gene: .; J gene: TRBJ1-3; V gene: TRBV10-3; clone size: .; CDR3 protein: CAISEGLNSGNTIYF; CDR3 DNA: TGTGCCATCAGTGAGGGACTTAACTCTGGAAACACCATATATTTT
D gene: .; J gene: TRBJ1-1; V gene: TRBV19; clone size: .; CDR3 protein: CASSPNPTVTDTEAFF; CDR3 DNA: TGTGCCAGTAGCCCCAACCCGACAGTTACCGACACTGAAGCTTTCTTT
D gene: TRBD2; J gene: TRBJ2-7; V gene: TRBV18; clone size: .; CDR3 protein: CASSPPRLAGTKDEQYF; CDR3 DNA: TGTGCCAGCTCACCACCCCGGCTAGCGGGAACGAAGGACGAGCAGTACTTC
D gene: .; J gene: TRBJ1-1; V gene: TRBV4-2; clone size: .; CDR3 protein: CASSQDGSYTEAFF; CDR3 DNA: TGTGCCAGCAGCCAAGACGGCAGCTACACTGAAGCTTTCTTT
D gene: .; J gene: TRBJ2-1; V gene: TRBV4-3; clone size: .; CDR3 protein: CASSQGQGIHNEQFF; CDR3 DNA: TGCGCCAGCAGCCAAGGGCAGGGTATACACAATGAGCAGTTCTTC
D gene: .; J gene: TRBJ1-2; V gene: TRBV29-1; clone size: once; CDR3 protein: CSVPVQGENGYTF; CDR3 DNA: TGCAGCGTACCGGTCCAAGGAGAGAATGGCTACACCTTC
D gene: .; J gene: TRBJ2-3; V gene: TRBV15; clone size: .; CDR3 protein: CATSSGQSSWSDTQYF; CDR3 DNA: TGTGCCACCAGCAGCGGACAGTCCTCGTGGTCAGATACGCAGTATTTT
D gene: TRBD1; J gene: TRBJ2-1; V gene: TRBV6-6; clone size: .; CDR3 protein: CASSRDRAYNEQFF; CDR3 DNA: TGTGCCAGCAGTAGGGACAGAGCCTACAATGAGCAGTTCTTC
D gene: .; J gene: TRBJ1-5; V gene: TRBV19; clone size: few; CDR3 protein: CASSTYPGGVQPQHF; CDR3 DNA: TGTGCCAGTAGTACCTATCCTGGAGGGGTACAGCCCCAGCATTTT
D gene: .; J gene: TRBJ2-7; V gene: TRBV29-1; clone size: .; CDR3 protein: CSVELANQNEQYF; CDR3 DNA: TGCAGCGTTGAATTGGCCAACCAAAACGAGCAGTACTTC
D gene: .; J gene: TRBJ2-1; V gene: TRBV14; clone size: .; CDR3 protein: CASSQSGGINTYNEQFF; CDR3 DNA: TGTGCCAGCAGCCAGTCAGGGGGGATCAACACCTACAATGAGCAGTTCTTC
D gene: .; J gene: TRBJ2-3; V gene: TRBV27; clone size: .; CDR3 protein: CASSPGTTSTDTQYF; CDR3 DNA: TGTGCCAGCAGTCCAGGGACAACTAGCACAGATACGCAGTATTTT
D gene: .; J gene: TRBJ2-7; V gene: TRBV4-3; clone size: .; CDR3 protein: CASSQDRLASVYEQYF; CDR3 DNA: TGCGCCAGCAGCCAAGATCGTCTAGCGTCAGTGTACGAGCAGTACTTC
D gene: .; J gene: TRBJ1-5; V gene: TRBV19; clone size: .; CDR3 protein: CASSIRDFNQPQHF; CDR3 DNA: TGTGCCAGTAGTATCAGGGACTTCAATCAGCCCCAGCATTTT
D gene: TRBD1; J gene: TRBJ1-5; V gene: TRBV7-8; clone size: .; CDR3 protein: CASSSTGLSNQPQHF; CDR3 DNA: TGTGCCAGCAGCTCGACAGGGCTTTCCAATCAGCCCCAGCATTTT
D gene: .; J gene: TRBJ1-2; V gene: TRBV6-1; clone size: .; CDR3 protein: CASSGAPLWRPGYTF; CDR3 DNA: TGTGCCAGCAGTGGAGCCCCCCTATGGCGTCCTGGCTACACCTTC
D gene: .; J gene: TRBJ2-3; V gene: TRBV5-5; clone size: .; CDR3 protein: CASSLEFSTDTQYF; CDR3 DNA: TGTGCCAGCAGCTTGGAATTTAGCACAGATACGCAGTATTTT
D gene: .; J gene: TRBJ2-3; V gene: TRBV9; clone size: once; CDR3 protein: CASSMGLVKDTQYF; CDR3 DNA: TGTGCCAGCAGCATGGGACTGGTGAAAGATACGCAGTATTTT
D gene: .; J gene: TRBJ1-4; V gene: TRBV6-1; clone size: .; CDR3 protein: CASTGIWAREKLFF; CDR3 DNA: TGTGCCAGCACCGGAATTTGGGCGCGAGAAAAACTGTTTTTT
D gene: .; J gene: TRBJ2-1; V gene: TRBV25-1; clone size: .; CDR3 protein: CATTDGVNEQFF; CDR3 DNA: TGTGCCACCACTGACGGCGTCAATGAGCAGTTCTTC
D gene: TRBD1; J gene: TRBJ2-6; V gene: TRBV5-1; clone size: .; CDR3 protein: CASSFLDRGGANVLTF; CDR3 DNA: TGCGCCAGCAGCTTTTTGGACAGGGGTGGGGCCAACGTCCTGACTTTC
D gene: .; J gene: TRBJ1-3; V gene: TRBV7-9; clone size: .; CDR3 protein: CASSPPGVAGNTIYF; CDR3 DNA: TGTGCCAGCAGCCCTCCGGGGGTGGCTGGAAACACCATATATTTT
D gene: TRBD2; J gene: TRBJ2-1; V gene: TRBV27; clone size: .; CDR3 protein: CATEAGGSYNEQFF; CDR3 DNA: TGTGCCACCGAGGCGGGAGGATCCTACAATGAGCAGTTCTTC
D gene: .; J gene: TRBJ1-1; V gene: TRBV28; clone size: .; CDR3 protein: CASSSFPAANTEAFF; CDR3 DNA: TGTGCCAGCAGTTCCTTTCCGGCTGCGAACACTGAAGCTTTCTTT